A single sample is the source of the 23 T cell receptor beta chains below, sequenced in a study of post-analysis software for immune sequencing data. Regarding the study as a whole: TRBV segments more frequent in patients than in controls numbered about 5 and included TRBV5-6, TRBV5-1 and TRBV20-1.

No antigens are known for them. Prepared TCR beta cDNA libraries contained unique molecular identifiers. Each CDR3 protein is one row after TCRdb ran MiXCR on the PCR reads. The sample includes about 800,000 distinct CDR3 sequences, roughly 27% seen only once; the top ten take roughly 0.53%. The sequenced sample consisted of blood. Every receptor here comes from a girl under 18 with multiple sclerosis.

J is TRBJ1-2 and V is TRBV9; TRBD1 aligns across 10 bases. The CDR3 has 14 residues. Trimming removed 0 bases from V and 8 bases from J; junction bases left unmatched: 4. CDR1 and CDR2 from the germline V gene are SGDLS and YYNGEE. This CDR3 reads CASSVEDRGNGYTF. The CDR3, as DNA: TGTGCCAGCAGCGTAGAGGACAGGGGGAACGGCTACACCTTC.

The chain uses TRBV28 and TRBJ1-5; 10 nucleotides match TRBD1. V lost 6 bases and J lost 3; bases outside the gene matches: 8. The germline gives CDR1 MDHEN, CDR2 SYDVKM. CDR3 size: 16 residues. CDR3: CASRRRDRGHNQPQHF. CDR3 sequence (DNA): TGTGCCAGCAGACGTCGGGACAGGGGACACAATCAGCCCCAGCATTTT.

The chain combines TRBV6-5 with TRBJ1-4; D is undetermined. The V end was cut by 6 bases, the J end by 0 bases, with 8 bases between. CDR1 is MNHEY and CDR2 is SVGAGI in the germline V gene. The CDR3 has 14 residues. CDR3 DNA sequence: TGTGCCAGCAGCGTGAAAGCAACTAATGAAAAACTGTTTTTT. This sequence encodes CASSVKATNEKLFF.

CDR3: CASSTNRDYEQYF. CDR3 coding DNA: TGTGCCAGCAGCACGAACCGGGACTACGAGCAGTACTTC. The V call is TRBV7-2, the J call TRBJ2-7, with TRBD2 as a possible D gene (5 bases). The CDR3 length is 13 residues. Trimming removed 5 bases at V and 3 bases at J, with 11 bases between. From germline, CDR1 is SGHTA and CDR2 FQGNSA. Full variable domain (remainder filled in from reference TRBV7-2 and TRBJ2-7): GAGVSQSPSNKVTEKGKDVELRCDPISGHTALYWYRQSLGQGLEFLIYFQGNSAPDKSGLPSDRFSAERTGGSVSTLTIQRTQQEDSAVYLCASSTNRDYEQYFGPGTRLTVT.

The chain has TRBV20-1 and TRBJ2-1; a possible D gene is TRBD2 (6 bases). This CDR3 comprises 12 residues. Trimming took off 6 bases at V and 3 bases at J, with 9 bases between the two ends. Germline CDR1 is DFQATT and CDR2 is SNEGSKA (reference sequence). The CDR3 sequence: CSAMTSYNEQFF. CDR3 DNA: TGCAGTGCCATGACTAGCTACAATGAGCAGTTCTTC.

For this clonotype: The junction shows a germline mismatch at one end, possibly a read error. The chain recombines TRBV4-2 with TRBJ2-4; D ambiguous. This CDR3 region has 14 residues. Per the germline V gene, CDR1 is LGHNA and CDR2 is YNFKEQ. The CDR3 is CACSQVPAKNIQYF. DNA for the CDR3: TGTGCCTGCAGCCAAGTACCAGCCAAAAACATTCAGTACTTC.

Regarding this clonotype: Sequence at one end of the junction differs from germline and may be a read error. This chain connects TRBV20-1 to TRBJ2-5, with 7 bases that match TRBD2. The CDR3 loop spans 16 amino acids. In germline, CDR1 is DFQATT, CDR2 SNEGSKA (reference sequence). This CDR3 reads CRASLTSASEKETQYF. CDR3 bases: TGCAGGGCTAGCCTTACTAGCGCCTCGGAAAAAGAGACCCAGTACTTC.

This rearrangement joins TRBV4-3 to TRBJ2-2; D is unresolved. This CDR3 comprises 14 residues. V shed 4 bases and J shed 4 bases, with 10 bases lying between them. Germline values: CDR1 LGHNA, CDR2 YSLEER. The CDR3: CASSRGTPTGELFF. In DNA, the CDR3 is TGCGCCAGCAGCCGGGGAACGCCCACCGGGGAGCTGTTTTTT.

The genes are TRBV27 and TRBJ1-1; 8 bases are a match to TRBD1. This CDR3 spans 13 amino acids. V was pared by 6 bases and J by 11 bases, with 11 bases of the junction left unmatched. CDR1 is MNHEY and CDR2 is SMNVEV in the germline V gene (reference sequence). The CDR3 spells CASRTDRGRAAFF. The CDR3 DNA is TGTGCCAGCAGAACCGACAGGGGACGCGCGGCTTTCTTT.

V usage is TRBV7-8 and J usage is TRBJ1-4; D call uncertain. The V gene lost 4 bases and the J gene lost 12 bases, with 24 bases spanning the gap. Germline CDR1 and CDR2: SGHVS and FQNEAQ. The CDR3 length is 16 residues. In DNA form, the CDR3 reads TGTGCCAGCAGCTCCCCTTTGGAAGTGAGGCGTGGTGAACTGTTTTTT. It translates to CASSSPLEVRRGELFF.

This chain links TRBV5-1 with TRBJ2-3; the match to TRBD2 covers 10 bases. V was clipped by 4 bases and J by 6 bases; unmatched bases: 11. Germline CDR1 reads SGHRS; CDR2 reads YFSETQ. The length of the CDR3 is 16 residues. The CDR3 DNA is TGCGCCAGCAGCCGACAGAGCGGGGGGGAGGCCGATACGCAGTATTTT. The encoded protein is CASSRQSGGEADTQYF.

The chain is built from TRBV5-1 and TRBJ1-6, with D possibly TRBD1 on 5 matching bases. Germline V gene lookup returns CDR1 SGHRS and CDR2 YFSETQ. The CDR3 has 15 residues. V was pared by 5 bases and J by 5 bases, with 14 bases between. CDR3 in amino acids: CASRVVGGNNSPLHF. CDR3 DNA sequence: TGCGCCAGCAGGGTAGTTGGGGGGAATAATTCACCCCTCCACTTT.

The chain combines TRBV6-2 or TRBV6-3 with TRBJ1-2, with D uncertain. The CDR3 is 15 amino acids. The germline gives CDR1 MNHEY, CDR2 SVGEGT. Trimming shortened V by 0 bases and J by 7 bases, and 15 bases separated the two germline ends. CDR3 protein: CASSYSAGGGVGYTF. In DNA form, the CDR3 reads TGTGCCAGCAGTTACTCTGCAGGAGGTGGCGTTGGCTACACCTTC.

A few counts support this clonotype. This chain uses TRBV7-9 with TRBJ1-1; D possibly corresponds to TRBD1 (6 bases). This CDR3 region has 14 residues. Germline CDR1 and CDR2: SEHNR and FQNEAQ (reference sequence). The V end was cut by 5 bases, the J end by 8 bases, with 18 bases between. The CDR3: CASSIPGGAEEAFF. The CDR3 region has the DNA TGTGCCAGCAGCATCCCGGGGGGCGCAGAAGAAGCTTTCTTT.

The chain links TRBV10-3 to TRBJ2-7, with D maybe TRBD2 (5 bases). The J call may be mistaken, given a closer DNA end match to TRBJ2-5. The CDR3 spans 15 residues. Looked up from germline, CDR1 is ENHRY and CDR2 is SYGVKD. The CDR3 DNA reads as TGTGCCATCAGTGACGTGAGGGAATCGAGGGAGACCCAGTACTTC. This gives the protein CAISDVRESRETQYF.

A single count supports this clonotype. A read error may produce the germline difference seen at one junction end. This sequence joins TRBV7-2 and TRBJ2-2; 9 nucleotides line up with TRBD1. The CDR3 has 15 residues. Germline CDR1 reads SGHTA; CDR2 reads FQGNSA. The CDR3 protein is CASSLGQGVTGVLFF. For the CDR3, the DNA is TGTGCCAGCAGCTTAGGACAGGGGGTCACCGGGGTGCTGTTTTTT.

A few counts support this clonotype. The chain links TRBV6-2 or TRBV6-3 to TRBJ2-1; D may be TRBD2 (6 bases). The CDR3 runs 17 residues. Germline V gives CDR1 MNHEY, CDR2 SVGEGT. V gave up 6 bases and J gave up 6 bases, with 24 bases separating them. Written as DNA, the CDR3 is TGTGCCAGCAGCTCTATTACCAGGAGGGTGTACGTCAATGAGCAGTTCTTC. Translated: CASSSITRRVYVNEQFF.

The V call is TRBV20-1, the J call TRBJ2-5, with D perhaps being TRBD1 or TRBD2 (5 bases each). V dropped 4 bases and J dropped 5 bases, with 14 bases sitting between them. CDR1 and CDR2 from the germline V gene are DFQATT and SNEGSKA (reference sequence). The length of the CDR3 is 13 residues. The CDR3 protein is CSAMGVDGETQYF. The CDR3 coding sequence is TGCAGTGCTATGGGGGTAGACGGCGAGACCCAGTACTTC.

The chain employs TRBV9 and TRBJ1-1, with D unresolved. The V gene lost 0 bases and the J gene lost 2 bases, with 8 bases spanning the gap. The CDR3 spans 14 residues. Germline CDR1 and CDR2: SGDLS and YYNGEE. Written as DNA, the CDR3 is TGTGCCAGCAGCGTAGAGCCCATCAACACTGAAGCTTTCTTT. Protein: CASSVEPINTEAFF.

The chain combines TRBV29-1 with TRBJ2-1; a weak D match, TRBD2 (6 bases). The CDR3 sequence is 15 residues long. Looked up from germline, CDR1 is SQVTM and CDR2 is ANQGSEA. Between the trimmed V and J ends, which lost 7 bases and 0 bases, there was a span of 16 bases. The CDR3 loop reads CSAWNRGSSYNEQFF. The CDR3 DNA is TGCAGCGCCTGGAATCGGGGGAGCTCCTACAATGAGCAGTTCTTC.

Concerning this clonotype: At one end, the junction sequence differs from germline, possibly due to a read error. The chain uses TRBV20-1 and TRBJ2-7; no clear D gene. The CDR3 extends over 13 amino acids. Germline V gives CDR1 DFQATT, CDR2 SNEGSKA (reference sequence). The CDR3 region is CNARDRPYYEQYF. CDR3 DNA: TGCAATGCTAGAGATCGACCCTACTACGAGCAGTACTTC.

The chain has TRBV9 and TRBJ2-7; TRBD2 might be the D (6 bases). Looked up from germline, CDR1 is SGDLS and CDR2 is YYNGEE. The CDR3 is made up of 15 amino acids. Deletions cut 4 bases from V and 1 base from J, with 15 bases between. DNA for the CDR3: TGTGCCAGCAGCCCTAGACTAGACGGGTCCTACGAGCAGTACTTC. It encodes CASSPRLDGSYEQYF.

Ten or more counts support this clonotype. The rearrangement uses TRBV5-1 and TRBJ1-2; 7 bases are a match to TRBD1. CDR3 length: 16 residues. V gave up 4 bases and J gave up 1 base; unmatched junction bases: 10. CDR1 and CDR2 from the germline V gene are SGHRS and YFSETQ. The CDR3 nucleotides read TGCGCCAGCAGCCACCGTGAACAGGGGATTAACTATGGCTACACCTTC. Its translation: CASSHREQGINYGYTF.